The 19 T cell receptor beta chains below were found in one sample sequenced in a study of blood T cell repertoires in COVID-19. Data came from immunoSEQ multiplex PCR; TCRdb stores just in-frame clones and leaves some out. The repertoire has around 100,000 clones, 75% to 95% of them found once; the top ten carry 4.2%. Sequencing used peripheral blood. These receptors all come from a man younger than 30 with acute or convalescent COVID-19.

The rearrangement links TRBV19 to TRBJ1-5; no clear D gene. The V and J ends lost 1 base and 6 bases respectively, with 10 bases between them. The germline V gene encodes CDR1 LNHDA and CDR2 SQIVND (reference sequence). The CDR3 is 14 residues long. The CDR3 protein is CASSIVYGSQPQHF. Here the CDR3 DNA reads TGTGCCAGTAGTATAGTTTATGGGAGTCAGCCCCAGCATTTT.

The J gene is TRBJ1-6, the V gene TRBV4-1; 9 bases are a match to TRBD1. The CDR3 contains 15 residues. Germline CDR1 MGHRA, CDR2 YSYEKL. The V gene end was trimmed by 4 bases and the J gene end by 8 bases; junction bases not matched to a gene: 6. The CDR3 coding sequence is TGCGCCAGCAGCCTTCGGACAGGGGCGGATTCACCCCTCCACTTT. It codes for CASSLRTGADSPLHF.

The chain combines TRBV4-1 with TRBJ2-7; 10 bases agree with TRBD2. From germline, CDR1 is MGHRA and CDR2 YSYEKL. The CDR3 has 19 residues. Trimming at V came to 4 bases and at J to 5 bases, leaving 20 bases not matched to a gene. The chain's CDR3 is CASSPGAGGPSVVTDEQYF. The CDR3, as DNA: TGCGCCAGCAGCCCCGGAGCGGGAGGGCCGAGTGTTGTAACGGACGAGCAGTACTTC.

This rearrangement joins TRBV24-1 to TRBJ1-2; 8 bases are shared with TRBD1. The germline V gene has CDR1 KGHDR and CDR2 SFDVKD. This CDR3 is built from 16 residues. Trimming removed 3 bases from V and 4 bases from J; junction bases left unmatched: 9. CDR3 in amino acids: CATSDPDRADVYGYTF. Written as DNA, the CDR3 is TGTGCCACCAGTGATCCGGACAGGGCCGACGTCTATGGCTACACCTTC.

The V and J genes are TRBV6-1 and TRBJ1-6, with D tentatively TRBD1 (5 bases). The CDR3 totals 16 residues. Germline loops: CDR1 MNHNS, CDR2 SASEGT. V dropped 2 bases and J dropped 10 bases, with 18 bases sitting between them. CDR3 region: CASSEIIGGTRSPLHF. CDR3 coding DNA: TGTGCCAGCAGTGAAATCATCGGGGGTACTAGGTCACCCCTCCACTTT.

This sequence joins TRBV3-1 (or the pseudogene TRBV3-2) and TRBJ1-1; D might be TRBD1 (6 bases). The CDR3 contains 14 residues. V was pared by 5 bases and J by 3 bases, with 13 bases between. Germline V gives CDR1 LGHDT, CDR2 YNNKEL (reference sequence). CDR3 sequence reads: CASSGTGWDTEAFF. In nucleotides, the CDR3 is TGTGCCAGCAGCGGAACAGGGTGGGACACTGAAGCTTTCTTT.

The V gene is TRBV20-1, the J gene TRBJ1-2; TRBD1 aligns across 7 bases. The germline V gene has CDR1 DFQATT and CDR2 SNEGSKA (reference sequence). The V gene end was trimmed by 6 bases and the J gene end by 5 bases; junction bases not matched to a gene: 3. The CDR3 covers 11 residues. The CDR3 nucleotides read TGCAGTGCCTGGGACAGTTATGGCTACACCTTC. It encodes CSAWDSYGYTF.

The V and J genes are TRBV19 and TRBJ2-7; a weak D match, TRBD1 (5 bases). Per the germline V gene, CDR1 is LNHDA and CDR2 is SQIVND (reference sequence). V shed 3 bases and J shed 3 bases, with 21 bases lying between them. CDR3 length equals 17 residues. The CDR3, as DNA: TGTGCCAGTAGTATGGCGGTTGGGGCAGGGATTCTCTACGAGCAGTACTTC. It codes for CASSMAVGAGILYEQYF.

The chain uses TRBV5-1 and TRBJ2-3; perhaps TRBD2 as D (6 bases). CDR1 is SGHRS, CDR2 YFSETQ, per germline. This CDR3 is built from 15 residues. V lost 5 bases and J lost 1, with 14 bases in between. The CDR3 DNA reads TGCGCCAGCAGTGCAGGAGGGGTGGGCACAGATACGCAGTATTTT. Translated, it gives CASSAGGVGTDTQYF.

The chain combines TRBV18 with TRBJ1-5, with 7 bases lining up with TRBD1. CDR3 length: 15 residues. V lost 3 bases and J lost 4; bases outside the gene matches: 6. Germline V lookup: CDR1 KGHSH, CDR2 LQKENI. CDR3 protein: CASSPSGGPNQPQHF. Here the CDR3 DNA reads TGTGCCAGCTCACCGTCAGGGGGGCCGAATCAGCCCCAGCATTTT.

The chain joins TRBV2 to TRBJ1-5, with 10 bases aligning to TRBD1. This CDR3 has 15 amino acids. J lost 6 bases, V lost 8 bases, and 10 bases had no gene match. Germline lookup yields CDR1 SNHLY and CDR2 FYNNEI. The CDR3 spells CASAYPGQGGQPQHF. In nucleotides, the CDR3 is TGTGCCAGCGCTTACCCCGGACAGGGGGGTCAGCCCCAGCATTTT.

This clone showed up just a few times. The chain employs TRBV15 and TRBJ1-2; tentative D call: TRBD1 (6 bases). The CDR3 is 15 residues long. V was cut by 8 bases and J by 5 bases, with 21 bases left in between. Looked up from germline, CDR1 is LNHNV and CDR2 is YYDKDF (reference sequence). Written as DNA, the CDR3 is TGTGCCACCGCCCCAATGCTACAGGGAGATTATGGCTACACCTTC. It yields the protein CATAPMLQGDYGYTF.

This clone was observed a single time. V and J are TRBV5-1 and TRBJ1-3; 11 bases map to TRBD1. J lost 3 bases, V lost 0 bases, and 5 bases had no gene match. The CDR3 consists of 17 residues. The germline V gene has CDR1 SGHRS and CDR2 YFSETQ. The CDR3 sequence: CASSLVGQGAFGNTIYF. The CDR3 coding sequence is TGCGCCAGCAGCTTGGTTGGACAGGGGGCGTTTGGAAACACCATATATTTT. Complete variable domain (other parts from reference TRBV5-1 and TRBJ1-3): KAGVTQTPRYLIKTRGQQVTLSCSPISGHRSVSWYQQTPGQGLQFLFEYFSETQRNKGNFPGRFSGRQFSNSRSEMNVSTLELGDSALYLCASSLVGQGAFGNTIYFGEGSWLTVV.

The chain recombines TRBV18 with TRBJ2-1, with TRBD2 as a possible D gene (6 bases). V shed 4 bases and J shed 7 bases, with 11 bases lying between them. The CDR3 has 13 amino acids. From germline, CDR1 is KGHSH and CDR2 LQKENI. The CDR3: CASSQGLQNEQFF. CDR3 nucleotides: TGTGCCAGCTCACAGGGACTCCAAAATGAGCAGTTCTTC.

This clone was seen only once. This chain connects TRBV7-2 to TRBJ1-2, with D possibly matching TRBD1 (6 bases). This CDR3 contains 14 residues. Germline-derived CDR1 and CDR2 are SGHTA and FQGNSA. Trimming cost V 5 bases and J 6 bases, with 16 bases left between them. The CDR3: CASSARTGLDGYTF. The CDR3 nucleotides are TGTGCCAGCAGCGCCCGCACAGGGCTGGATGGCTACACCTTC.

This clone was seen once. This chain links TRBV11-2 with TRBJ1-1, with 8 positions matching TRBD1. The J segment lost 4 bases and the V segment lost 5 bases, leaving 9 bases of the junction unmatched. The CDR3 totals 15 residues. CDR1 and CDR2 from the germline V gene are SGHAT and FQNNGV. The CDR3 DNA reads as TGTGCCAGCAGCCCCGTGTCAGGGGGCCTCACTGAAGCTTTCTTT. Translating it yields CASSPVSGGLTEAFF. The entire variable domain, with the rest obtained from reference TRBV11-2 and TRBJ1-1, is as follows: EAGVAQSPRYKIIEKRQSVAFWCNPISGHATLYWYQQILGQGPKLLIQFQNNGVVDDSQLPKDRFSAERLKGVDSTLKIQPAKLEDSAVYLCASSPVSGGLTEAFFGQGTRLTVV.

The chain uses TRBV5-5 and TRBJ1-1; D is unclear. This CDR3 is built from 14 residues. V lost 0 bases and J lost 4, with 10 bases in between. Per the germline V gene, CDR1 is SGHKS and CDR2 is YYEKEE (reference sequence). The CDR3 nucleotides are TGTGCCAGCAGCTTGGACTTTGCGGGCACTGAAGCTTTCTTT. It codes for CASSLDFAGTEAFF. Looking up the rest from reference TRBV5-5 and TRBJ1-1 gives the full variable domain: DAGVTQSPTHLIKTRGQQVTLRCSPISGHKSVSWYQQVLGQGPQFIFQYYEKEERGRGNFPDRFSARQFPNYSSELNVNALLLGDSALYLCASSLDFAGTEAFFGQGTRLTVV.

The chain carries TRBV2 and TRBJ2-3, with 7 bases identical to TRBD2. From germline, CDR1 is SNHLY and CDR2 FYNNEI. The CDR3 runs 14 residues. Losses at the gene ends were 6 bases for V and 1 base for J; bases not matched to a gene: 4. For the CDR3, the DNA is TGTGCCAGCAGGGGGGGAGGGGGCACAGATACGCAGTATTTT. Its translation is CASRGGGGTDTQYF. Complete variable domain (other parts from reference TRBV2 and TRBJ2-3): EPEVTQTPSHQVTQMGQEVILRCVPISNHLYFYWYRQILGQKVEFLVSFYNNEISEKSEIFDDQFSVERPDGSNFTLKIRSTKLEDSAMYFCASRGGGGTDTQYFGPGTRLTVL.

The chain employs TRBV7-2 and TRBJ2-3; D unresolved. The CDR3 contains 12 residues. Trimming took off 2 bases at V and 4 bases at J, with 4 bases between the two ends. Germline V gene data show CDR1 as SGHTA and CDR2 as FQGNSA. In nucleotides, the CDR3 is TGTGCCAGCAGCTTATTAGCAGATACGCAGTATTTT. Translating it yields CASSLLADTQYF.